The 27 T cell receptor beta chains presented below share a single source sample, sequenced in a study of identical twins. TCRdb independently ran MiXCR on the 5' RACE reads; one entry per CDR3 protein. The table lists 690,000 or so distinct CDR3 sequences, 8.5% to 9.5% of them singletons. In addition, the sample was reused for a study of yellow fever vaccine responses in identical twins.

The sequencing input was PBMCs. Receptors originate from a woman under 30 in good health.

The V call is TRBV28, the J call TRBJ2-7; D ambiguous. In germline, CDR1 is MDHEN, CDR2 SYDVKM. The CDR3 loop spans 15 amino acids. V lost 8 bases to trimming and J lost 3 bases, with 20 bases between them. The CDR3 region is CASGLPRTAHYEQYF. Written as DNA, the CDR3 is TGTGCCAGCGGCCTCCCCAGGACGGCACACTACGAGCAGTACTTC.

This clonotype was picked up a small number of times. The chain is built from TRBV7-9 and TRBJ1-1; no firm D call. The CDR3 length is 15 residues. Germline V gene sequence: CDR1 SEHNR, CDR2 FQNEAQ (reference sequence). Trimming pared 6 bases from V and 0 bases from J, leaving 14 bases between. Here the CDR3 reads CASRRADNLNTEAFF. The CDR3, as DNA: TGTGCCAGCAGGCGAGCTGACAACCTGAACACTGAAGCTTTCTTT. Full variable domain (remainder filled in from reference TRBV7-9 and TRBJ1-1): DTGVSQNPRHKITKRGQNVTFRCDPISEHNRLYWYRQTLGQGPEFLTYFQNEAQLEKSRLLSDRFSAERPKGSFSTLEIQRTEQGDSAMYLCASRRADNLNTEAFFGQGTRLTVV.

This clonotype was seen many times. Written as DNA, the CDR3 is TGTGCCAGCACCCAACATCTAGCCAAAAACATTCAGTACTTC. This encodes CASTQHLAKNIQYF. V and J are TRBV12-3 or TRBV12-4 and TRBJ2-4; D is undetermined. Trimming pared 7 bases from V and 0 bases from J, leaving 10 bases between. The CDR3 extends over 14 amino acids.

This chain connects TRBV6-5 to TRBJ2-3; D is unresolved. V lost 2 bases and J lost 0, with 9 bases in between. This CDR3 comprises 15 residues. CDR1 is MNHEY, CDR2 SVGAGI, per germline. CDR3 coding DNA: TGTGCCAGCAGTTACCTGACACCTAGCACAGATACGCAGTATTTT. Amino acids: CASSYLTPSTDTQYF.

This clonotype has more than one count but fewer than ten. The chain is built from TRBV27 and TRBJ2-2, with D perhaps TRBD1 (6 bases). This CDR3 contains 17 residues. Germline CDR1 MNHEY, CDR2 SMNVEV (reference sequence). Between the trimmed V and J ends, which lost 2 bases and 0 bases, there was a span of 13 bases. CDR3: CASSLNPGQANTGELFF. The CDR3 DNA is TGTGCCAGCAGTTTAAATCCGGGACAAGCGAACACCGGGGAGCTGTTTTTT.

The sample holds many counts of this clonotype. The chain couples TRBV6-4 to TRBJ2-2; tentative D call: TRBD1 (6 bases). Germline V gene sequence: CDR1 MRHNA, CDR2 SNTAGT. CDR3 length: 14 amino acids. V lost 3 bases and J 6 bases, leaving 11 bases between the germline ends. CDR3 loop: CASSDNRAPGELFF. CDR3 nucleotide sequence: TGTGCCAGCAGTGATAACAGGGCCCCCGGGGAGCTGTTTTTT.

This chain connects TRBV7-9 to TRBJ1-2, with D perhaps TRBD1 (5 bases). Germline CDR1 is SEHNR and CDR2 is FQNEAQ (reference sequence). V lost 3 bases and J lost 2, with 19 bases in between. The CDR3 is 17 amino acids. The CDR3 DNA sequence: TGTGCCAGCAGCTTCCTTACGTGGGACGACGAGAACTATGGCTACACCTTC. As protein: CASSFLTWDDENYGYTF.

There are many counts of this clonotype. Here the CDR3 DNA reads TGCGCCAGCAGTCATCCGGGCCAACGAGAGGAGACCCAGTACTTC. Translation gives CASSHPGQREETQYF. This chain joins TRBV5-1 and TRBJ2-5, with D uncertain. There are 15 residues in the CDR3. V was trimmed by 5 bases and J by 5 bases, leaving 19 bases between them. The germline V gene has CDR1 SGHRS and CDR2 YFSETQ.

The chain joins TRBV5-1 to TRBJ2-3; TRBD2 aligns across 14 bases. The germline V gene has CDR1 SGHRS and CDR2 YFSETQ. Losses at the gene ends were 0 bases for V and 9 bases for J; bases not matched to a gene: 6. The CDR3 has 16 amino acids. The CDR3 loop reads CASSLALGLAGDTQYF. CDR3 in DNA: TGCGCCAGCAGCTTGGCCCTGGGACTAGCGGGGGACACGCAGTATTTT.

The V gene is TRBV12-3 or TRBV12-4, the J gene TRBJ1-4; D not resolved. V was trimmed by 3 bases and J by 6 bases, leaving 14 bases between them. The CDR3 covers 15 residues. CDR3 protein: CASSFPHGGDEKLFF. The CDR3 coding sequence is TGTGCCAGCAGTTTCCCGCACGGCGGGGATGAAAAACTGTTTTTT.

V is TRBV7-9 and J is TRBJ2-2; D may be TRBD1 (7 bases). Looked up from germline, CDR1 is SEHNR and CDR2 is FQNEAQ (reference sequence). Trimming cost V 4 bases and J 3 bases, with 15 bases left between them. CDR3 size: 16 residues. DNA of the CDR3: TGTGCCAGCAGCTCCCAGGGGGGAGGAGACACCGGGGAGCTGTTTTTT. Its translation is CASSSQGGGDTGELFF.

This clonotype has more than one count but fewer than ten. J is TRBJ2-5 and V is TRBV5-5; unclear D gene. This CDR3 is built from 12 residues. From germline, CDR1 is SGHKS and CDR2 YYEKEE (reference sequence). With 0 bases removed from V and 13 bases from J, the gap between germline ends came to 13 bases. The CDR3 sequence: CASSLDFLVGYF. CDR3 coding DNA: TGTGCCAGCAGCTTGGACTTTTTAGTGGGGTACTTC.

This clonotype was counted ten times or more. The V and J genes are TRBV3-1 and TRBJ2-3; 7 nucleotides agree with TRBD2. V lost 0 bases, J lost 0 bases, and 9 bases stayed unmatched. The germline gives CDR1 LGHDT, CDR2 YNNKEL (reference sequence). The CDR3 length is 18 residues. In nucleotides, the CDR3 is TGTGCCAGCAGCCAAGATCGCGGGAGCATTGTTAGCACAGATACGCAGTATTTT. Translating it yields CASSQDRGSIVSTDTQYF.

This clonotype was counted a few times. A much larger clone is a single base away; this may be a read error. The chain has TRBV6-1 and TRBJ2-1; 7 bases agree with TRBD1. The CDR3 loop spans 16 amino acids. Germline CDR1 and CDR2: MNHNS and SASEGT. The trim removed 10 bases at V and 1 base at J, leaving 13 bases unmatched. In DNA, the CDR3 is TGTGCCAACAGGGCACGGACAGGTCATTCCTACAATGAGCAGTTCTTC. Protein sequence: CANRARTGHSYNEQFF.

The chain couples TRBV6-2 or TRBV6-3 to TRBJ1-5; 8 bases are shared with TRBD1. The CDR3 sequence is 20 residues long. The V and J ends lost 3 bases and 0 bases, in that order; junction bases with no gene match: 16. Germline CDR1 reads MNHEY; CDR2 reads SVGEGT. The CDR3 bases are TGTGCCAGCAGTTATCCGCTCGGACAGGGCGAACGAGATAGCAATCAGCCCCAGCATTTT. It codes for CASSYPLGQGERDSNQPQHF.

In this sample, this clonotype turned up many times. V gene TRBV2 combines with J gene TRBJ2-2; D unclear. V gave up 2 bases and J gave up 0 bases, with 7 bases separating them. CDR1 is SNHLY and CDR2 is FYNNEI in the germline V gene. This CDR3 spans 15 amino acids. The CDR3 loop reads CASSERVSNTGELFF. The DNA of the CDR3 is TGTGCCAGCAGTGAAAGGGTATCGAACACCGGGGAGCTGTTTTTT. The whole variable domain, filled in from reference TRBV2 and TRBJ2-2, reads EPEVTQTPSHQVTQMGQEVILRCVPISNHLYFYWYRQILGQKVEFLVSFYNNEISEKSEIFDDQFSVERPDGSNFTLKIRSTKLEDSAMYFCASSERVSNTGELFFGEGSRLTVL.

The gene calls are TRBV7-6 and TRBJ2-1; 9 bases map to TRBD2. CDR3 size: 15 residues. CDR1 SGHVS and CDR2 FNYEAQ come from the germline V gene. The V gene end was trimmed by 1 base and the J gene end by 9 bases; junction bases not matched to a gene: 7. CDR3 loop: CASSLGRGRAAEQFF. The DNA for the CDR3 is TGTGCCAGCAGCTTAGGCCGCGGGAGGGCCGCTGAGCAGTTCTTC.

This clonotype appeared many times. The chain has TRBV24-1 and TRBJ2-7; 7 nucleotides agree with TRBD1. Germline CDR1 and CDR2: KGHDR and SFDVKD. The CDR3 is made up of 15 amino acids. V shed 3 bases, J shed 2 bases, and the junction held 6 bases outside the gene matches. The CDR3 loop is CATSDPRDSPYEQYF. The CDR3, as DNA: TGTGCCACCAGTGATCCCCGGGACAGCCCCTACGAGCAGTACTTC.

This clonotype was observed a handful of times. The chain uses TRBV7-2 and TRBJ2-3, with 8 bases identical to TRBD1. Trimming at V came to 4 bases and at J to 4 bases, leaving 7 bases not matched to a gene. Germline CDR1 SGHTA, CDR2 FQGNSA. This CDR3 comprises 15 residues. In DNA form, the CDR3 reads TGTGCCAGCAGCTACCGGACAGGGCAGGCAGATACGCAGTATTTT. Its translation: CASSYRTGQADTQYF.

In its sample, this clonotype was seen a few times. The chain has TRBV20-1 and TRBJ2-7; D might be TRBD2 (5 bases). The germline V gene has CDR1 DFQATT and CDR2 SNEGSKA (reference sequence). The CDR3 length is 12 residues. Trimming removed 2 bases from V and 3 bases from J, with 8 bases in between. This CDR3 reads CSARRGNYEQYF. DNA of the CDR3: TGCAGTGCTAGAAGAGGGAACTACGAGCAGTACTTC.

This clonotype was seen repeatedly, ten times or more. J is TRBJ2-3 and V is TRBV24-1, with D perhaps TRBD1 (7 bases). V was clipped by 4 bases and J by 0 bases, with 10 bases between them. This CDR3 is built from 15 residues. Germline CDR1 and CDR2: KGHDR and SFDVKD. Written as DNA, the CDR3 is TGTGCCACCAGTGACCCAGGGGGGAGCACAGATACGCAGTATTTT. Translation gives CATSDPGGSTDTQYF.

This clonotype was recorded at least ten times. This chain uses TRBV5-1 with TRBJ1-1; 7 nucleotides line up with TRBD1. CDR3 length equals 15 residues. The trim removed 0 bases at V and 2 bases at J, leaving 4 bases unmatched. Germline CDR1 is SGHRS and CDR2 is YFSETQ. The DNA for the CDR3 is TGCGCCAGCAGCTTGGCCGGGACAGATAACACTGAAGCTTTCTTT. Its translation: CASSLAGTDNTEAFF.

The chain employs TRBV6-1 and TRBJ2-2, with 7 bases matching TRBD1. Per the germline V gene, CDR1 is MNHNS and CDR2 is SASEGT. V shed 6 bases, J shed 4 bases, and the junction held 8 bases outside the gene matches. CDR3 size: 15 residues. The CDR3 DNA is TGTGCCAGCAGGATCGACAGGGCCCCCACCGGGGAGCTGTTTTTT. Its translation is CASRIDRAPTGELFF.

This chain uses TRBV27 with TRBJ2-5; no firm D call. There are 14 residues in the CDR3. The germline V and J ends were trimmed by 2 bases and 5 bases, with 12 bases remaining between them. Germline loops: CDR1 MNHEY, CDR2 SMNVEV (reference sequence). The CDR3 nucleotides read TGTGCCAGCAGTTTAACTTCTTTGTTGGAGACCCAGTACTTC. It is translated as CASSLTSLLETQYF.

The chain combines TRBV21-1 with TRBJ2-3; the D call in the table, TRBD2, was not verified against the DNA. TRBV21-1 is a pseudogene. This CDR3 is 18 amino acids long. The CDR3 sequence is CASRLQQRGQGTTDTQYF. The CDR3, as DNA: TGTGCCAGCCGCCTTCAGCAAAGAGGGCAGGGAACCACAGATACGCAGTATTTT.

This chain joins TRBV28 and TRBJ2-1; TRBD1 matches at 10 bases. The germline V gene encodes CDR1 MDHEN and CDR2 SYDVKM. The CDR3 has 15 residues. V lost 9 bases, J lost 1 base, and 6 bases stayed unmatched. CDR3 coding DNA: TGTGCCAGTCTGACAGGGGGCAGTTCCTACAATGAGCAGTTCTTC. It codes for CASLTGGSSYNEQFF.

This clonotype has a handful of counts. The chain is built from TRBV10-1 and TRBJ2-7; TRBD1 aligns across 8 bases. The CDR3 covers 16 residues. Germline CDR1 and CDR2: WNHNN and SYGVQD (reference sequence). V lost 3 bases to trimming and J lost 3 bases; unmatched junction nucleotides: 10. The CDR3 spells CASSERPGQANYEQYF. The DNA of the CDR3 is TGCGCCAGCAGTGAACGCCCGGGACAGGCAAACTACGAGCAGTACTTC.